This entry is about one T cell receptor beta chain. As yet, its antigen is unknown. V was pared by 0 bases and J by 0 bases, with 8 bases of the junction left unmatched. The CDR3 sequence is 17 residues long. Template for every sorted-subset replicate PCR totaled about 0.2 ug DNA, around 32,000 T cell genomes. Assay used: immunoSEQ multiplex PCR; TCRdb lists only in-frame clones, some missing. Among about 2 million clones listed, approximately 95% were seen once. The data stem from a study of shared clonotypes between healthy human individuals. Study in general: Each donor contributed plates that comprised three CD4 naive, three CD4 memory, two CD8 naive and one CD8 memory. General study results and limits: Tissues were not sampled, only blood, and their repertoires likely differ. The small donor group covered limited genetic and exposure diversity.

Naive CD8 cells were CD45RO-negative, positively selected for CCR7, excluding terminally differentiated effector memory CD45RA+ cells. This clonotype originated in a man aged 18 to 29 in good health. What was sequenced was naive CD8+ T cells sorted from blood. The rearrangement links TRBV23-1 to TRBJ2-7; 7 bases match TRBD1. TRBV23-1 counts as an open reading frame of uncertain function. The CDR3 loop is CASSQSPTGRHSYEQYF. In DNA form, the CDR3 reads TGCGCCAGCAGTCAATCCCCGACAGGGCGCCACTCCTACGAGCAGTACTTC.